This T cell receptor beta chain was sequenced during a study of cytomegalovirus exposure and HLA in healthy donors. A multiplex PCR was run with 60 Vbeta primers and 13 Jbeta primers. Data came from immunoSEQ multiplex PCR; TCRdb stores just in-frame clones and leaves some out. The sample has over 150,000 clones; 68% are singletons. Losses at the gene ends were 7 bases for V and 5 bases for J; bases not matched to a gene: 8. CDR1 and CDR2 (germline): SQVTM, ANQGSEA. CDR3 length: 14 amino acids. Only a few counts were recorded for this clone. Its matching antigen is unknown. Study-level points and caveats: Analysis was carried out at a later point, and it linked a missense DCLRE1C variant to TCR beta V- and J-gene trimming. Reported findings show TCR beta sequences accurately forecast HLA-A and HLA-B alleles in most subjects. A later analysis reportedly found fewer N-insertions in an Asian-associated ancestry cluster than the roughly 700-donor mean. In a later analysis, the majority of CMV-associated beta chains seemingly showed HLA restriction.

The sample consisted of PBMCs. The receptor was isolated from a man aged 50 to 59 in good health and CMV-seronegative. The rearrangement links TRBV29-1 to TRBJ1-6; the match to TRBD1 covers 7 bases. The CDR3 DNA reads TGCAGCGCAGGGACAGTCCCGAATAATTCACCCCTCCACTTT. As protein: CSAGTVPNNSPLHF.